This T cell receptor (beta chain) was obtained from a study of early T cells in non-severe SARS-CoV-2 infection. Study-level background: Sequencing was performed on bulk RNA from unsorted whole blood, leaving chains unpaired.

This clonotype appeared many times. Its cognate antigen is unknown. CDR3 length: 12 residues. CDR1 and CDR2 from the germline V gene are ENHRY and SYGVKD. V lost 8 bases to trimming and J lost 3 bases; unmatched junction nucleotides: 3. Findings and limits, study-wide: Private and CD4 specificities were missed by VDJdb matching, skewed to anti-spike CD8.

The TCR library protocol attached unique molecular identifiers to the individual cDNA molecules. TCRdb independently ran MiXCR on the 5' RACE reads; one entry per CDR3 protein. The sample includes roughly 86,000 distinct CDR3 sequences, around 5.6% of them seen just once. This chain joins TRBV10-3 and TRBJ2-7, with 8 bases aligning to TRBD1. The sequence was obtained from an adult who was a healthcare worker with PCR-confirmed SARS-CoV-2 infection or an uninfected control (not recorded which). Input material: whole blood. The chain's CDR3 is CAIGTGVYEQYF. The CDR3 nucleotides read TGTGCCATCGGGACAGGAGTCTACGAGCAGTACTTC.